This T cell receptor beta chain was sequenced during a study of lymphopenia after photon versus proton radiotherapy. The table came from immunoSEQ multiplex PCR; TCRdb's copy has only in-frame clones and leaves some out. The sample carries 67,000 or so clones, more than 75% recorded once. General study findings and limits: A bigger post-nadir fall in TCR diversity correlated inversely with survival time in deceased patients. Survival link was tested only in deceased patients; proton benefit remains a possibility. After the lymphocyte nadir, photon-treated repertoires showed oligoclonal expansion, especially of CD8+ Temra cells. Under photons, naive T cells and diversity fell while effector/memory populations rose.

Unmatched junction bases numbered 8, after V lost 5 bases and J lost 2 bases. The CDR3 covers 15 residues. CDR1 is SGHRS, CDR2 YFSETQ, per germline. On this clone: Antigen unknown.

The V gene is TRBV5-1, the J gene TRBJ1-2, with 8 bases that match TRBD1. The source of this sequence is a man aged 80 or over with esophageal cancer. The sequencing used peripheral blood, collected from a patient treated with proton-based radiotherapy. CDR3 DNA: TGCGCCAGCAGTTCGGACAGGGTCCAAAACTATGGCTACACCTTC. Amino acids: CASSSDRVQNYGYTF.